These 20 T cell receptor beta chains originate from one sample sequenced in a study of beta chain features in type 1 diabetes. Regarding the study as a whole: Significant though moderate, a shortening of TCRB CDR3s appeared in all four CD4+ subsets of Type 1 diabetes patients.

Antigens of these TCRs are unknown. Every bit of the isolated RNA underwent reverse transcription, so sequencing read expressed TCRB transcripts. Profiled with immunoSEQ multiplex PCR; TCRdb holds only in-frame clones, not every one. The sample holds 630,000 or so clones, over 12% seen once. Source material: naive CD4+ T cells from blood. The receptors originated from a man between 18 and 35 years old with type 1 diabetes.

This clone showed up just a few times. This chain joins TRBV28 and TRBJ1-2, with D possibly being TRBD1 (6 bases). Germline CDR1 and CDR2: MDHEN and SYDVKM. V lost 2 bases and J lost 0, with 13 bases in between. This CDR3 has 16 residues. The CDR3 nucleotides are TGTGCCAGCAGTTTAGGAGGGGGATTCGCTAACTATGGCTACACCTTC. It is translated as CASSLGGGFANYGYTF.

This clone was seen a handful of times. The chain recombines TRBV2 with TRBJ1-5; no reliable D call. The CDR3 contains 12 residues. Trimming pared 6 bases from V and 9 bases from J, leaving 12 bases between. Germline assignment: CDR1 SNHLY and CDR2 FYNNEI. The CDR3 sequence: CASRNPRGPQHF. The CDR3 DNA reads TGTGCCAGCAGGAACCCCCGGGGGCCCCAGCATTTT.

This clone was counted between two and nine times. The CDR3 nucleotides are TGCGCCAGCTCTTCGGGGGGGTATCAGCCCCAGCATTTT. This encodes CASSSGGYQPQHF. The chain couples TRBV4-1 to TRBJ1-5; a weak D match, TRBD1 (5 bases). Germline V gives CDR1 MGHRA, CDR2 YSYEKL. The V end lost 8 bases, the J end lost 5 bases, and 13 bases lay between the germline ends. The CDR3 runs to 13 residues.

This clone has only a few counts. This chain uses TRBV29-1 with TRBJ2-3, with TRBD2 matching 9 bases. CDR1 and CDR2 from the germline V gene are SQVTM and ANQGSEA. Trimming cost V 7 bases and J 1 base; bases outside gene matches: 3. The CDR3 extends over 13 amino acids. The CDR3 nucleotides read TGCAGCGGATGGACTAGCGGCACAGATACGCAGTATTTT. It codes for CSGWTSGTDTQYF.

This sequence joins TRBV15 and TRBJ2-7; D possibly corresponds to TRBD2 (5 bases). Trimming pared 0 bases from V and 0 bases from J, leaving 6 bases between. This CDR3 region has 14 residues. The V gene's germline CDR1 is LNHNV and CDR2 YYDKDF (reference sequence). The DNA for the CDR3 is TGTGCCACCAGCAGAGATGGGAGCTCCTACGAGCAGTACTTC. Translated, it gives CATSRDGSSYEQYF.

This clone was found a few times. The sample contains more than one DNA sequence encoding this CDR3. The genes are TRBV13 and TRBJ2-5; D is undetermined. The germline CDR1 and CDR2 sequences are PRHDT and FYEKMQ (reference sequence). CDR3 length: 11 residues. Trimming cost V 1 base and J 3 bases, with 0 bases left between them. CDR3 sequence: CASSLEETQYF. CDR3 sequence (DNA): TGTGCCAGCAGCTTAGAAGAGACCCAGTACTTC. Full variable domain (remainder filled in from reference TRBV13 and TRBJ2-5): AAGVIQSPRHLIKEKRETATLKCYPIPRHDTVYWYQQGPGQDPQFLISFYEKMQSDKGSIPDRFSAQQFSDYHSELNMSSLELGDSALYFCASSLEETQYFGPGTRLLVL.

In this sample, this clone turned up a few times. This chain uses TRBV25-1 with TRBJ1-2, with 8 bases lining up with TRBD1. This CDR3 comprises 15 residues. CDR1 and CDR2 from the germline V gene are MGHDK and SYGVNS. V lost 3 bases to trimming and J lost 7 bases; unmatched junction nucleotides: 10. In DNA form, the CDR3 reads TGTGCCAGCAGTGAGTGGCGGCAGGGGGCGGGTGGCTACACCTTC. Residues: CASSEWRQGAGGYTF.

V usage is TRBV13 and J usage is TRBJ2-7; possibly TRBD1 or TRBD2 for D (6 bases each). V lost 4 bases, J lost 1 base, and 11 bases lay in between. Looked up from germline, CDR1 is PRHDT and CDR2 is FYEKMQ (reference sequence). There are 14 residues in the CDR3. CDR3 DNA: TGTGCCAGCAGCTCGGGGGACACGTCCTACGAGCAGTACTTC. Its protein product is CASSSGDTSYEQYF. The whole variable domain, filled in from reference TRBV13 and TRBJ2-7, reads AAGVIQSPRHLIKEKRETATLKCYPIPRHDTVYWYQQGPGQDPQFLISFYEKMQSDKGSIPDRFSAQQFSDYHSELNMSSLELGDSALYFCASSSGDTSYEQYFGPGTRLTVT.

V usage is TRBV27 and J usage is TRBJ1-2; TRBD1 matches 8 bases. Germline values: CDR1 MNHEY, CDR2 SMNVEV (reference sequence). The CDR3 totals 14 residues. V shed 5 bases, J shed 8 bases, and the junction held 10 bases outside the gene matches. CDR3 nucleotides: TGTGCCAGCAGTACTACTCGACAGGGGTACGGCTACACCTTC. Protein product: CASSTTRQGYGYTF.

This chain uses TRBV7-3 with TRBJ1-5; the D gene is possibly TRBD1 (6 bases). Germline assignment: CDR1 SGHTA and CDR2 FQGTGA. V was pared by 5 bases and J by 0 bases, with 14 bases between. This CDR3 contains 16 residues. The CDR3 loop is CASSHRQANSNQPQHF. In DNA, the CDR3 is TGTGCCAGCAGCCACCGACAGGCTAATAGCAATCAGCCCCAGCATTTT.

This clone was detected only a few times. The genes are TRBV29-1 and TRBJ1-3, with D possibly being TRBD1 (5 bases). The CDR3 has 14 residues. V was cut by 7 bases and J by 3 bases, with 16 bases left in between. The V gene's germline CDR1 is SQVTM and CDR2 ANQGSEA. In DNA form, the CDR3 reads TGCAGCGCTTCGTCCGGGACTAATGGAAACACCATATATTTT. Its translation: CSASSGTNGNTIYF.

The CDR3 DNA reads as TGTGCCAGCAGCTTAGAGGGGACAGGGAGCTATGGCTACACCTTC. This encodes CASSLEGTGSYGYTF. This chain links TRBV7-9 with TRBJ1-2; 9 bases are shared with TRBD1. The CDR3 consists of 15 residues. With V trimmed by 1 base and J by 4 bases, 4 bases remained unmatched. CDR1 is SEHNR and CDR2 is FQNEAQ in the germline V gene (reference sequence).

The chain is built from TRBV30 and TRBJ1-5; a possible D gene is TRBD1 (6 bases). CDR1 and CDR2 from the germline V gene are GTSNPN and SVGIG (reference sequence). V was cut by 6 bases and J by 7 bases, with 22 bases left in between. This CDR3 has 15 residues. The CDR3 region is CACSYTRVGQQPQHF. In DNA form, the CDR3 reads TGTGCCTGTAGCTACACCAGAGTAGGACAGCAGCCCCAGCATTTT.

V gene TRBV7-9 combines with J gene TRBJ2-2; TRBD2 aligns across 10 bases. This CDR3 spans 16 amino acids. Germline assignment: CDR1 SEHNR and CDR2 FQNEAQ (reference sequence). CDR3: CGPDQGLAGETGELFF. The CDR3 coding sequence is TGTGGCCCCGACCAGGGGCTAGCGGGAGAAACCGGGGAGCTGTTTTTT.

The V call is TRBV29-1, the J call TRBJ2-3; TRBD1 might be the D (5 bases). Trimming left V 4 bases short and J 2 bases short, with 10 bases between. The CDR3 totals 13 residues. In germline, CDR1 is SQVTM, CDR2 ANQGSEA. This chain's CDR3 is CSVGHRLTDTQYF. CDR3 DNA sequence: TGCAGCGTTGGACACAGGCTCACAGATACGCAGTATTTT.

This chain connects TRBV30 to TRBJ2-2; D is possibly TRBD2 (5 bases). Germline-derived CDR1 and CDR2 are GTSNPN and SVGIG (reference sequence). This CDR3 is built from 13 residues. V was trimmed by 4 bases and J by 8 bases, leaving 14 bases between them. CDR3 region: CAWTSRLRGELFF. In DNA form, the CDR3 reads TGTGCCTGGACTAGCCGACTCCGGGGGGAGCTGTTTTTT.

V usage is TRBV7-9 and J usage is TRBJ2-3; D gene unclear. Germline-derived CDR1 and CDR2 are SEHNR and FQNEAQ (reference sequence). V was shortened by 1 base and J by 5 bases, with 4 bases between the two germline ends. The CDR3 covers 12 residues. DNA for the CDR3: TGTGCCAGCAGCTTAGTGATAGATACGCAGTATTTT. This sequence encodes CASSLVIDTQYF.

The table lists this clone with a few counts. The gene calls are TRBV5-6 and TRBJ1-2; tentative D call: TRBD1 (6 bases). V was clipped by 1 base and J by 2 bases, with 12 bases between them. The CDR3 loop spans 15 amino acids. Germline V gene lookup returns CDR1 SGHDT and CDR2 YYEEEE. CDR3 region: CASSLTWTANYGYTF. Written as DNA, the CDR3 is TGTGCCAGCAGCTTGACCTGGACAGCGAACTATGGCTACACCTTC. Full variable domain (missing parts from reference TRBV5-6 and TRBJ1-2): DAGVTQSPTHLIKTRGQQVTLRCSPKSGHDTVSWYQQALGQGPQFIFQYYEEEERQRGNFPDRFSGHQFPNYSSELNVNALLLGDSALYLCASSLTWTANYGYTFGSGTRLTVV.

The chain is built from TRBV28 and TRBJ1-1; no definite D call. The CDR3 is made up of 12 amino acids. Germline CDR1 reads MDHEN; CDR2 reads SYDVKM. Trimming shortened V by 6 bases and J by 2 bases, and 7 bases separated the two germline ends. CDR3 nucleotides: TGTGCCAGCAGATATATAAACACTGAAGCTTTCTTT. Amino acids: CASRYINTEAFF.

This clone showed up just a few times. The chain has TRBV2 and TRBJ1-5, with D possibly being TRBD1 (6 bases). CDR3 length: 17 amino acids. V shed 9 bases and J shed 6 bases, with 27 bases lying between them. Germline assignment: CDR1 SNHLY and CDR2 FYNNEI. The CDR3 region has the DNA TGTGCCAGTCATAAGGGGACATCCGGGGGAGACGCTCAGCCCCAGCATTTT. Its protein is CASHKGTSGGDAQPQHF.